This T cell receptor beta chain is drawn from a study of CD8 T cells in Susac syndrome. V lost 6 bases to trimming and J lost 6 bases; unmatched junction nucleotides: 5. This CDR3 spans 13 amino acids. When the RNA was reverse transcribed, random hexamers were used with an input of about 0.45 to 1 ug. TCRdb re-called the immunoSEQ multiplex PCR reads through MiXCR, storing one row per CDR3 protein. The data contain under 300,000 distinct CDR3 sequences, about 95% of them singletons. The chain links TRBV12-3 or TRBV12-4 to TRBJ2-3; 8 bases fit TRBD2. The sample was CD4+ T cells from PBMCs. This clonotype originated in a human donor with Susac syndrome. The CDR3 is CASSVRGGDTQYF. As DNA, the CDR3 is TGTGCCAGCAGCGTTCGGGGGGGGGATACGCAGTATTTT.